This T cell receptor (beta chain) appears in the sequencing data of a study of human T cells and chemical hapten exposure. The study, taken as a whole, reports: In the PT1 data, expanded TCR counts showed a positive correlation with patch test score.

Stated time point: patch test 1, 2 weeks after DPC sensitization. As to treatment: therapeutic diphenylcyclopropenone sensitization with weekly scalp DPC. Blood sampling occurred before each patch-test application. The starting material, unfractionated whole blood, was used for total RNA extraction. Trimming removed 4 bases from V and 5 bases from J, with 14 bases in between. From germline, CDR1 is LGHDT and CDR2 YNNKEL (reference sequence). The CDR3 extends over 14 amino acids. For this clonotype: Its specificity is unknown.

What the library attached to individual cDNA molecules were unique molecular identifiers. A single record per CDR3 protein comes from TCRdb applying MiXCR to the RACE reads. There are some 380,000 distinct CDR3 sequences in the sample; more than 4.5% occur only once, and roughly 2.4% lies in the top ten. This TCR was recovered from a woman in her forties or fifties with alopecia areata. Some clones in this sample may be carry-over from other donors' samples. The starting material was whole blood, obtained in connection with sensitization to the hapten diphenylcyclopropenone (DPC). J is TRBJ1-1 and V is TRBV3-1, with a weak D call TRBD1 (5 bases). DNA for the CDR3: TGTGCCAGCAGCCTGGCACAGGCGGGGACTGAAGCTTTCTTT. Amino acids: CASSLAQAGTEAFF. Full variable domain (remainder filled in from reference TRBV3-1 and TRBJ1-1): DTAVSQTPKYLVTQMGNDKSIKCEQNLGHDTMYWYKQDSKKFLKIMFSYNNKELIINETVPNRFSPKSPDKAHLNLHINSLELGDSAVYFCASSLAQAGTEAFFGQGTRLTVV.